This T cell receptor (beta chain) was obtained from a study of metastatic and nonmetastatic thyroid tumors. MiXCR re-clonotyped the PCR reads for TCRdb. The table shows about 16,000 clones, with around 28% occurring only once. Points from the study as a whole: For both blood and tumor, malignant thyroid tumors reportedly showed significantly higher TCR beta diversity than benign nodules did.

Until they underwent thyroid surgery, no patient had received any treatment. This clone was picked up a small number of times. Its antigen is as yet unknown. Sequencing was done on a sample of tumor tissue. This clonotype was obtained from a male donor with papillary thyroid cancer or a benign thyroid nodule (not recorded which). Some clones in this sample may be carry-over from other donors' samples.

Here the CDR3 DNA reads TGTGCCAGCAGGGGGCAGTGGAGCGGGGAGCTGTTTTTT. The encoded protein is CASRGQWSGELFF. V and J are TRBV12-3 or TRBV12-4 and TRBJ2-2; TRBD1 is a possible D gene (5 bases). This CDR3 comprises 13 residues. Trimming removed 6 bases from V and 7 bases from J, with 12 bases in between.